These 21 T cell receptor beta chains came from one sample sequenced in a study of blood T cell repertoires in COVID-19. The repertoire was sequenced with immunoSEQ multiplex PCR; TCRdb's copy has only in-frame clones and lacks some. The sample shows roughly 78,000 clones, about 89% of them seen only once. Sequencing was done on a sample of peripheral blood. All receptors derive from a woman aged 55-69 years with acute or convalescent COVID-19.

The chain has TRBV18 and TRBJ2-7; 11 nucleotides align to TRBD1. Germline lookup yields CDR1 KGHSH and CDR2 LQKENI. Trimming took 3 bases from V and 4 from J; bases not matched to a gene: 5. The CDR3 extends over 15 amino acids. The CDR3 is CASSPPGQGGYEQYF. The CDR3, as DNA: TGTGCCAGCTCACCCCCGGGACAGGGGGGATACGAGCAGTACTTC.

Here the CDR3 reads CASSKPGGRLTYNEQFF. The DNA of the CDR3 is TGTGCCAGCAGCAAACCAGGGGGACGCCTCACCTACAATGAGCAGTTCTTC. The genes are TRBV21-1 and TRBJ2-1; the table's D call, TRBD1, was not checked against the DNA. TRBV21-1 is a recognized pseudogene. The CDR3 length is 17 residues.

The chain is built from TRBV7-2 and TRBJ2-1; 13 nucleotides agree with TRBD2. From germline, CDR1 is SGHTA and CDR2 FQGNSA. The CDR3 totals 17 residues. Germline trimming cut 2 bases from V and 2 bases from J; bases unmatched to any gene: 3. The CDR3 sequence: CASSLTTSGRAYNEQFF. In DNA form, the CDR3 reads TGTGCCAGCAGCTTAACAACTAGCGGGAGGGCCTACAATGAGCAGTTCTTC. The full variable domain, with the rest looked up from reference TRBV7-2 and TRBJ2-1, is GAGVSQSPSNKVTEKGKDVELRCDPISGHTALYWYRQSLGQGLEFLIYFQGNSAPDKSGLPSDRFSAERTGGSVSTLTIQRTQQEDSAVYLCASSLTTSGRAYNEQFFGPGTRLTVL.

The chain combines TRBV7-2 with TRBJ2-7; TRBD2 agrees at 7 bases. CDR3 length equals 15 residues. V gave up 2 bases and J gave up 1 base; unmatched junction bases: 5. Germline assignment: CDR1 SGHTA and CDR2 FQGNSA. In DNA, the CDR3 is TGTGCCAGCAGCTTAAGTGGTAGCGGGTCCTACGAGCAGTACTTC. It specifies CASSLSGSGSYEQYF.

CDR3 DNA: TGTGCCAGTAGCTCCAGGGGGCGGGAGACCCAGTACTTC. It is translated as CASSSRGRETQYF. This chain connects TRBV19 to TRBJ2-5; 8 bases match TRBD1. The CDR3 covers 13 residues. The germline gives CDR1 LNHDA, CDR2 SQIVND (reference sequence). Germline trimming cut 6 bases from V and 5 bases from J; bases unmatched to any gene: 5.

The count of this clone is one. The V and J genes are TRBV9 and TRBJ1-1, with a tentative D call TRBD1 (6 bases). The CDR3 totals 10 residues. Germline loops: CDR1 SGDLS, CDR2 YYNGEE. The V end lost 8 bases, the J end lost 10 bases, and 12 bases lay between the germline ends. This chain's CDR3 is CARSGTLAFF. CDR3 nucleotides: TGTGCCAGGTCCGGGACACTAGCTTTCTTT. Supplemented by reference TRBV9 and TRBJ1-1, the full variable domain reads DSGVTQTPKHLITATGQRVTLRCSPRSGDLSVYWYQQSLDQGLQFLIQYYNGEERAKGNILERFSAQQFPDLHSELNLSSLELGDSALYFCARSGTLAFFGQGTRLTVV.

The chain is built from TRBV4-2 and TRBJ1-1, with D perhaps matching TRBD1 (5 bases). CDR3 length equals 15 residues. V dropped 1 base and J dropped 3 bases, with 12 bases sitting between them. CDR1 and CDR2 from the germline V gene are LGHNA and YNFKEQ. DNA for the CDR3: TGTGCCAGCAGCCAAGCCGCTCAGGGTCACACTGAAGCTTTCTTT. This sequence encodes CASSQAAQGHTEAFF.

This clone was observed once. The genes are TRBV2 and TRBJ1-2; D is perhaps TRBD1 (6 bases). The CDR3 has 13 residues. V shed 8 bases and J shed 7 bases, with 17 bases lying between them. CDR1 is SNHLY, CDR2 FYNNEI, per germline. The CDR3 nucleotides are TGTGCCAGCGCCGAGGGACAAGGGGCTGGCTACACCTTC. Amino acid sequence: CASAEGQGAGYTF.

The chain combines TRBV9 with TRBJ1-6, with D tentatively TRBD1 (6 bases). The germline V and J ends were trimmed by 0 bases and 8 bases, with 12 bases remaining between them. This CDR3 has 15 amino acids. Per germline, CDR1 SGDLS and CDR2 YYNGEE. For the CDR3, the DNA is TGTGCCAGCAGCGTAGAGGCAGGGGTTGATTCACCCCTCCACTTT. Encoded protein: CASSVEAGVDSPLHF.

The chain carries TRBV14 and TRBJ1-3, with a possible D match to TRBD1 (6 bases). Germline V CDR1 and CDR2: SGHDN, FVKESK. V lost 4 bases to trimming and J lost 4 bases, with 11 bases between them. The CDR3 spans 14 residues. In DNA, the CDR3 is TGTGCCAGCAGCCTAGGACAGATCGGAAACACCATATATTTT. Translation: CASSLGQIGNTIYF.

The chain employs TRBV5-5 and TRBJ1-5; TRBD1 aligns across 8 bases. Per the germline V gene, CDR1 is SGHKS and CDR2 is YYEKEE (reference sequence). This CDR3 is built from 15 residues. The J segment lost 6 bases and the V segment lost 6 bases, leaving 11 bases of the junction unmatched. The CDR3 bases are TGTGCCAGCACTAATTCAACAGGGGGAAGTCAGCCCCAGCATTTT. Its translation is CASTNSTGGSQPQHF.

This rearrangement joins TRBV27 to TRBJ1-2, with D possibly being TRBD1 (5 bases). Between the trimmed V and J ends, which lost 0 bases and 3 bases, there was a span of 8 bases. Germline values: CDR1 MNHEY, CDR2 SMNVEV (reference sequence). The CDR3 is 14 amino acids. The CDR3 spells CASSLSGTHYGYTF. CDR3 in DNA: TGTGCCAGCAGTTTATCTGGGACTCACTATGGCTACACCTTC.

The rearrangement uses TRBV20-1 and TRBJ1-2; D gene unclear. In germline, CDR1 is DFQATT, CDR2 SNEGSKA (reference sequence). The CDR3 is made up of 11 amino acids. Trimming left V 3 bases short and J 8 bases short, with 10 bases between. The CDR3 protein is CSASREGGYTF. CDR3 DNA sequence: TGCAGTGCTAGTCGGGAAGGCGGCTACACCTTC.

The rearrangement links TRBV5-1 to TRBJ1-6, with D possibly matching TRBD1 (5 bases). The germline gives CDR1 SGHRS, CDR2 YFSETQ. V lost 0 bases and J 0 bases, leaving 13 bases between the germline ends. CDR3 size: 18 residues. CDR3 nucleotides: TGCGCCAGCAGCTTGGGGCAGGGAGGGACCTCCTATAATTCACCCCTCCACTTT. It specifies CASSLGQGGTSYNSPLHF.

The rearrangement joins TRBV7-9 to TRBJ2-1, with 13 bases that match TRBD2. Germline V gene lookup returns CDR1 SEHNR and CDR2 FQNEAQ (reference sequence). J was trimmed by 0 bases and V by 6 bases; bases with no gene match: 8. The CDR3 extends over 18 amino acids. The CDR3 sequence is CASSRGLAGAASYNEQFF. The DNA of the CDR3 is TGTGCCAGCAGTCGTGGACTAGCGGGAGCTGCCTCCTACAATGAGCAGTTCTTC.

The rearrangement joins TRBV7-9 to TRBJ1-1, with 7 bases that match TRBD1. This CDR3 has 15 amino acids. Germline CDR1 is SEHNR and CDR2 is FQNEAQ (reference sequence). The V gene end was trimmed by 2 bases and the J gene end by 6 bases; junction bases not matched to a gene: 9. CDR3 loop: CASSLSGTEVSEAFF. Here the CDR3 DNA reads TGTGCCAGCAGCTTATCCGGGACAGAAGTCTCTGAAGCTTTCTTT.

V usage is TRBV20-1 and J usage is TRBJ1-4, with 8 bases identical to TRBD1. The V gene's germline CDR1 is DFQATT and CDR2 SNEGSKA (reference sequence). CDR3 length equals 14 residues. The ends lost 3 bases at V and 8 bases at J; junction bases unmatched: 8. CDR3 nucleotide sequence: TGCAGTGCTAGTGACAGGGGATTATCCGAAAAACTGTTTTTT. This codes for CSASDRGLSEKLFF.

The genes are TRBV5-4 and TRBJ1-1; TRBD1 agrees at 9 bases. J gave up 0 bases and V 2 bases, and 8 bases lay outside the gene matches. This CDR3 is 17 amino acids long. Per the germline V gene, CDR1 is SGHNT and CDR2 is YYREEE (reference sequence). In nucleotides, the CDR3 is TGTGCCAGCAGCTTAGGACAGGGGTACGGAATGAACACTGAAGCTTTCTTT. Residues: CASSLGQGYGMNTEAFF.

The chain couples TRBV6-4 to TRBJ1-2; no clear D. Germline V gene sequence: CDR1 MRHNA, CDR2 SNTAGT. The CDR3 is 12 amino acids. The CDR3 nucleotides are TGTGCACTCATGAGGACTAACTATGGCTACACCTTC. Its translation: CALMRTNYGYTF.

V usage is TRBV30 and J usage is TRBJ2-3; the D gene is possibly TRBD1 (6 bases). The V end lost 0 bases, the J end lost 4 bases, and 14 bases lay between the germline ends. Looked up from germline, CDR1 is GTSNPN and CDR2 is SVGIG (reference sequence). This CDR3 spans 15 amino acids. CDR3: CAWSVAGQLADTQYF. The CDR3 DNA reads TGTGCCTGGAGTGTAGCCGGACAGTTAGCAGATACGCAGTATTTT.

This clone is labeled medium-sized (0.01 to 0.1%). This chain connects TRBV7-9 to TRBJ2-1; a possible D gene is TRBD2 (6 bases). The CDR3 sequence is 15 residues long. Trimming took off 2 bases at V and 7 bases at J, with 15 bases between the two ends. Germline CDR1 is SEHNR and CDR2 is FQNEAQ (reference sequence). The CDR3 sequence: CASSLLGTGRNEQFF. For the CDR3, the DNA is TGTGCCAGCAGCTTATTAGGGACTGGGAGAAATGAGCAGTTCTTC.